The entry below gives a single TCR beta chain sequence along with its context. This sample is part of a study of somatic mutations in cytotoxic T cells in rheumatoid arthritis. Whole-study context: Prior to any treatment and right after diagnosis, patient blood (about 30 ml EDTA) was drawn.

Using immunoSEQ multiplex PCR, the repertoire was profiled, and TCRdb retains in-frame clones only, with some absent. The sample has over 15,000 clones, about 81% seen once. Trimming removed 1 base at V and 3 bases at J, with 13 bases between. The CDR3 has 16 amino acids. CDR1 SEHNR and CDR2 FQNEAQ come from the germline V gene (reference sequence). This sequence joins TRBV7-9 and TRBJ1-5; no reliable D call. The sample was CD8+ T cells sorted from blood. The sequence came from an adult with rheumatoid arthritis. The CDR3 region is CASSLGGVTANQPQHF. For the CDR3, the DNA is TGTGCCAGCAGCTTAGGAGGTGTCACGGCCAATCAGCCCCAGCATTTT.